This TCR beta chain is from a study of control samples from healthy donors and cancer patients. Libraries were prepared by immunoSEQ multiplex PCR; TCRdb keeps only in-frame clonotypes and omits some of them. The table shows 100,000 to 130,000 clones, with around 80% occurring only once. From germline, CDR1 is KGHSH and CDR2 LQKENI. J gave up 7 bases and V 5 bases, and 9 bases lay outside the gene matches. This CDR3 is 15 amino acids long. The clonotype originates from a man between 18 and 35 years old in good health. Sequenced material: blood. This chain uses TRBV18 with TRBJ2-2; 8 bases map to TRBD1. In nucleotides, the CDR3 is TGTGCCAGCTCATCTCGTCCCGGGACAGGCGGGGAGCTGTTTTTT. This sequence encodes CASSSRPGTGGELFF.